This is a list of T cell receptor beta chains from one sample in a study of blood T cell repertoires in COVID-19. The repertoire was sequenced with immunoSEQ multiplex PCR; TCRdb's copy has only in-frame clones and lacks some. This sample has 350,000 or so clones, with roughly 90% found just once. The sample consisted of PBMCs or T cells enriched from blood (not recorded which). The receptors were gathered from a woman in her thirties who had been exposed to COVID-19. The CDR3 runs from the conserved cysteine through the conserved F or W. D genes are given only for firm matches. Expanded clones get a size class; other rows say once, few or many, or leave the size out.

D: TRBD1
V: TRBV27
J: TRBJ1-2
size: -
CDR3: CASYPRTGHTF
DNA: TGTGCCAGCTACCCCCGGACAGGGCACACCTTC

D: TRBD2
V: TRBV6-4
J: TRBJ2-1
size: -
CDR3: CASSREGQGNEQFF
DNA: TGTGCCAGCAGTCGGGAGGGCCAGGGCAATGAGCAGTTCTTC

D: -
V: TRBV11-3
J: TRBJ1-2
size: once
CDR3: CASSLGGEGYTF
DNA: TGTGCCAGCAGCTTAGGGGGGGAAGGCTACACCTTC

D: -
V: TRBV7-9
J: TRBJ1-6
size: -
CDR3: CASSTTQNSPLHF
DNA: TGTGCCAGCAGCACGACACAGAATTCACCCCTCCACTTT

D: TRBD1
V: TRBV5-1
J: TRBJ1-1
size: -
CDR3: CASTRTGVNTEAFF
DNA: TGCGCCAGCACCCGGACAGGGGTGAACACTGAAGCTTTCTTT

D: TRBD2
V: TRBV9
J: TRBJ2-1
size: -
CDR3: CASSVEGSGAYNEQFF
DNA: TGTGCCAGCAGCGTAGAAGGTAGCGGGGCCTACAATGAGCAGTTCTTC

D: -
V: TRBV5-1
J: TRBJ2-7
size: -
CDR3: CASSLPSQGGSGEQYF
DNA: TGCGCCAGCAGCTTACCATCACAGGGTGGATCGGGCGAGCAGTACTTC

D: TRBD2
V: TRBV13
J: TRBJ2-3
size: -
CDR3: CASSSRLAGGPTDTQYF
DNA: TGTGCCAGCAGCTCCCGACTAGCGGGAGGCCCGACAGATACGCAGTATTTT

D: -
V: TRBV4-1
J: TRBJ2-7
size: -
CDR3: CASSQEAGFSYEQYF
DNA: TGCGCCAGCAGCCAAGAGGCGGGATTTAGCTACGAGCAGTACTTC

D: TRBD1
V: TRBV15
J: TRBJ1-4
size: -
CDR3: CATNELGQQDEKLFF
DNA: TGTGCCACCAACGAACTGGGACAGCAGGACGAAAAACTGTTTTTT

D: TRBD1
V: TRBV4-2
J: TRBJ2-5
size: -
CDR3: CASSLGQGGQETQYF
DNA: TGTGCCAGCAGCCTCGGACAGGGGGGTCAAGAGACCCAGTACTTC

D: -
V: TRBV27
J: TRBJ1-1
size: -
CDR3: CASSSPSGEEAFF
DNA: TGTGCCAGCAGTTCCCCCTCGGGAGAGGAGGCTTTCTTT

D: -
V: TRBV28
J: TRBJ1-4
size: -
CDR3: CASSLAGDTNEKLFF
DNA: TGTGCCAGCAGTTTAGCGGGGGACACTAATGAAAAACTGTTTTTT

D: -
V: TRBV6-2/TRBV6-3
J: TRBJ2-1
size: -
CDR3: CASSLLTRGSSYNEQFF
DNA: TGTGCCAGCAGTTTACTAACCCGGGGGAGCTCCTACAATGAGCAGTTCTTC

D: TRBD1
V: TRBV28
J: TRBJ1-4
size: -
CDR3: CASRTGQGEEKLFF
DNA: TGTGCCAGCAGGACCGGACAGGGGGAGGAAAAACTGTTTTTT

D: TRBD1
V: TRBV7-6
J: TRBJ2-3
size: -
CDR3: CASGPRSGQGPDTQYF
DNA: TGTGCCAGCGGTCCGAGGTCGGGACAGGGCCCAGATACGCAGTATTTT

D: -
V: TRBV19
J: TRBJ1-2
size: once
CDR3: CASSTLTVSDGYTF
DNA: TGTGCCAGTAGTACCTTGACAGTATCGGATGGCTACACCTTC

D: TRBD2
V: TRBV19
J: TRBJ2-1
size: -
CDR3: CAPPTSGYNEQFF
DNA: TGTGCCCCCCCGACTAGCGGATACAATGAGCAGTTCTTC

D: TRBD1
V: TRBV19
J: TRBJ1-5
size: -
CDR3: CASTTDRATYSNQPQHF
DNA: TGTGCCAGTACCACGGACAGGGCGACTTATAGCAATCAGCCCCAGCATTTT

D: TRBD2
V: TRBV7-9
J: TRBJ2-5
size: -
CDR3: CASRGRSGRYQETQYF
DNA: TGTGCCAGCAGGGGTCGGAGCGGGAGGTACCAAGAGACCCAGTACTTC

D: -
V: TRBV6-5
J: TRBJ2-7
size: -
CDR3: CASSYSRPDTYEQYF
DNA: TGTGCCAGCAGTTACTCCAGGCCGGATACCTACGAGCAGTACTTC

D: -
V: TRBV29-1
J: TRBJ1-5
size: -
CDR3: CSVRTAEGPQHF
DNA: TGCAGCGTGAGGACAGCGGAAGGGCCCCAGCATTTT

D: -
V: TRBV5-1
J: TRBJ2-5
size: -
CDR3: CASSPPQQETQYF
DNA: TGCGCCAGCAGCCCTCCACAGCAAGAGACCCAGTACTTC

D: -
V: TRBV11-1
J: TRBJ1-3
size: -
CDR3: CASASASGNTIYF
DNA: TGTGCCAGCGCCAGTGCCTCTGGAAACACCATATATTTT

D: TRBD1
V: TRBV9
J: TRBJ1-6
size: -
CDR3: CASSSAGQDSPLHF
DNA: TGTGCCAGCAGCTCCGCGGGACAGGATTCACCCCTCCACTTT

D: TRBD2
V: TRBV7-9
J: TRBJ2-1
size: -
CDR3: CASSFSGLAGNNEQFF
DNA: TGTGCCAGCAGCTTCTCCGGACTAGCGGGTAACAATGAGCAGTTCTTC

D: TRBD1
V: TRBV6-5
J: TRBJ1-3
size: few
CDR3: CASREPGGGNTIYF
DNA: TGTGCCAGCAGAGAGCCAGGGGGCGGAAACACCATATATTTT

D: TRBD1
V: TRBV7-9
J: TRBJ1-6
size: -
CDR3: CASSLGGATGFGNSPLHF
DNA: TGTGCCAGCAGCTTAGGGGGCGCGACAGGGTTTGGGAATTCACCCCTCCACTTT

D: TRBD2
V: TRBV5-1
J: TRBJ2-7
size: -
CDR3: CASTVSGFGYEQYF
DNA: TGCGCCAGCACCGTTAGCGGGTTCGGGTACGAGCAGTACTTC

D: TRBD2
V: TRBV2
J: TRBJ2-5
size: -
CDR3: CASTKDGGLAYQETQYF
DNA: TGTGCCAGCACCAAAGACGGGGGACTAGCGTACCAAGAGACCCAGTACTTC

D: -
V: TRBV7-8
J: TRBJ1-5
size: once
CDR3: CASSLDSRGNQPQHF
DNA: TGTGCCAGCAGCTTAGACAGTAGAGGCAATCAGCCCCAGCATTTT

D: -
V: TRBV9
J: TRBJ2-2
size: -
CDR3: CASSPRSSGELFF
DNA: TGTGCCAGCAGCCCAAGGAGTTCCGGGGAGCTGTTTTTT

D: TRBD1
V: TRBV6-2/TRBV6-3
J: TRBJ1-5
size: -
CDR3: CASSYRGGGNQPQHF
DNA: TGTGCCAGCAGTTACAGAGGGGGCGGTAATCAGCCCCAGCATTTT

D: -
V: TRBV5-1
J: TRBJ2-5
size: -
CDR3: CASSLGGTALIHQETQYF
DNA: TGCGCCAGCAGCTTGGGCGGGACAGCTCTTATCCACCAAGAGACCCAGTACTTC

D: -
V: TRBV7-8
J: TRBJ2-7
size: -
CDR3: CASSSPGNGLYEQYF
DNA: TGTGCCAGCAGCTCTCCCGGGAACGGGTTATACGAGCAGTACTTC

D: -
V: TRBV11-2
J: TRBJ2-7
size: -
CDR3: CASSQAALGTHEQYF
DNA: TGTGCCAGCAGCCAAGCGGCCCTGGGAACGCACGAGCAGTACTTC

D: TRBD1
V: TRBV3-1/TRBV3-2
J: TRBJ1-1
size: -
CDR3: CASSQGTGVNTEAFF
DNA: TGTGCCAGCAGCCAGGGGACAGGGGTGAACACTGAAGCTTTCTTT

D: TRBD2
V: TRBV4-1
J: TRBJ2-1
size: -
CDR3: CASSPPSGEREHNEQFF
DNA: TGCGCCAGCAGCCCCCCATCGGGAGAGCGGGAACACAATGAGCAGTTCTTC

D: TRBD2
V: TRBV4-2
J: TRBJ2-2
size: -
CDR3: CASSRSLAGVGELFF
DNA: TGTGCCAGCAGCCGCTCACTAGCGGGAGTGGGGGAGCTGTTTTTT

D: -
V: TRBV3-1/TRBV3-2
J: TRBJ1-2
size: -
CDR3: CASSQVSSGVGGYTF
DNA: TGTGCCAGCAGCCAAGTCTCATCGGGGGTCGGTGGCTACACCTTC

D: TRBD1
V: TRBV19
J: TRBJ2-7
size: -
CDR3: CASRETGSGEQYF
DNA: TGTGCCAGTAGGGAGACAGGGTCTGGCGAGCAGTACTTC

D: -
V: TRBV7-8
J: TRBJ1-5
size: -
CDR3: CASSLSGGKEGQPQHF
DNA: TGTGCCAGCAGCTTATCGGGGGGAAAGGAGGGTCAGCCCCAGCATTTT

D: -
V: TRBV10-3
J: TRBJ2-7
size: -
CDR3: CAISEQSSYEQYF
DNA: TGTGCCATCAGTGAACAGAGCTCCTACGAGCAGTACTTC

D: TRBD1
V: TRBV5-5
J: TRBJ1-2
size: -
CDR3: CASSGGQPANYGYTF
DNA: TGTGCCAGCAGCGGGGGACAGCCAGCTAACTATGGCTACACCTTC

D: -
V: TRBV7-6
J: TRBJ2-2
size: -
CDR3: CATRQQSNTGELFF
DNA: TGTGCCACCCGACAGCAATCGAACACCGGGGAGCTGTTTTTT

D: -
V: TRBV7-3
J: TRBJ2-7
size: -
CDR3: CASSPSGVYEQYF
DNA: TGTGCCAGCAGCCCATCGGGGGTCTACGAGCAGTACTTC

D: TRBD2
V: TRBV3-1/TRBV3-2
J: TRBJ2-7
size: -
CDR3: CASSQFRGGRVGEQYF
DNA: TGTGCCAGCAGCCAATTCCGTGGCGGGAGGGTGGGCGAGCAGTACTTC

D: TRBD2
V: TRBV3-1/TRBV3-2
J: TRBJ2-4
size: -
CDR3: CASSQWGEGRNIQYF
DNA: TGTGCCAGCAGCCAATGGGGGGAGGGACGAAACATTCAGTACTTC